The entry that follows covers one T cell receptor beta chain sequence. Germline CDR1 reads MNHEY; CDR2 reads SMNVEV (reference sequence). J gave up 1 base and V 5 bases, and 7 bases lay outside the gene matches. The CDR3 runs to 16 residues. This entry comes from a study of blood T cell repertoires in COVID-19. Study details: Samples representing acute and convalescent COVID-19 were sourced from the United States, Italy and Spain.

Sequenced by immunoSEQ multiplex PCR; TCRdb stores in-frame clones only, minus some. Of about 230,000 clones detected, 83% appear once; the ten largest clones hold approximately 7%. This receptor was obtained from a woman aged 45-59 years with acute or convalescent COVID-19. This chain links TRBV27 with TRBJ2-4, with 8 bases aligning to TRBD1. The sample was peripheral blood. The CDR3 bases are TGTGCCAGCAGTCGTCAGCAGGGGGCGGCCAAAAACATTCAGTACTTC. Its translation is CASSRQQGAAKNIQYF.